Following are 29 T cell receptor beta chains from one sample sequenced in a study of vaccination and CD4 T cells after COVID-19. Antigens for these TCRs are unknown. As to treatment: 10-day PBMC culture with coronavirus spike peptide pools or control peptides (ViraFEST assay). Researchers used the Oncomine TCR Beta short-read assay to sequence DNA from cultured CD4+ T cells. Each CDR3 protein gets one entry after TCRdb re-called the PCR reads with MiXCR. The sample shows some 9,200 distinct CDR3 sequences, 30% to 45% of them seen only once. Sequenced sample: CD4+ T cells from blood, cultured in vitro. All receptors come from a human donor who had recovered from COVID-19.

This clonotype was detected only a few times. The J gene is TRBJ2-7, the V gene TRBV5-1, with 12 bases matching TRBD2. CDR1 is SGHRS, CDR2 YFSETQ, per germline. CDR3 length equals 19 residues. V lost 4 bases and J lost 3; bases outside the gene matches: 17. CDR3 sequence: CASSPTYTSGGTLYYEQYF. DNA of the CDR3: TGCGCCAGCAGCCCAACCTACACTAGCGGGGGGACACTATACTACGAGCAGTACTTC.

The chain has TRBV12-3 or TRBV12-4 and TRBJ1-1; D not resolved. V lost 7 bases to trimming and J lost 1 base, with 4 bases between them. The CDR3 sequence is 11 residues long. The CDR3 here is CASKRNTEAFF. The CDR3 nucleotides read TGTGCCAGCAAAAGGAACACTGAAGCTTTCTTT.

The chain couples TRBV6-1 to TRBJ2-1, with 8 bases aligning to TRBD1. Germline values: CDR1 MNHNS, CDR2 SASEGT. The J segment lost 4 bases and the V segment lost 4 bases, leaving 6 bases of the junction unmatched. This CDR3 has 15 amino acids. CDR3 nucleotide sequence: TGTGCCAGCAGTGCCCGGGACAGGCTATACAATGAGCAGTTCTTC. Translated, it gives CASSARDRLYNEQFF.

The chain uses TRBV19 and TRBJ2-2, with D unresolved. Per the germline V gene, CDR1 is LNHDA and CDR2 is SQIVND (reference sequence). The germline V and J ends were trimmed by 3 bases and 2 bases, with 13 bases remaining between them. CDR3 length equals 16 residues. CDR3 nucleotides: TGTGCCAGTAGTATTGAAGGCTCCCTCAACACCGGGGAGCTGTTTTTT. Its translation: CASSIEGSLNTGELFF.

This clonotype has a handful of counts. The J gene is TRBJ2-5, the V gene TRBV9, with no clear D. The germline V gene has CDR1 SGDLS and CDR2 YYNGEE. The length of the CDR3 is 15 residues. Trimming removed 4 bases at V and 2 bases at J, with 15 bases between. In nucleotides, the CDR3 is TGTGCCAGCAGCTCCACGTTCGGGTTTCAAGAGACCCAGTACTTC. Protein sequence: CASSSTFGFQETQYF.

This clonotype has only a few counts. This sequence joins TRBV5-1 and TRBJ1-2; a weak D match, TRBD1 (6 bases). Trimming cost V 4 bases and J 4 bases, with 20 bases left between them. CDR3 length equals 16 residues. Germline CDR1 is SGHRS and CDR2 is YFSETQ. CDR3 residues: CASSPGLPGATYGYTF. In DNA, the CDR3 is TGCGCCAGCAGCCCGGGTCTTCCGGGGGCTACCTATGGCTACACCTTC.

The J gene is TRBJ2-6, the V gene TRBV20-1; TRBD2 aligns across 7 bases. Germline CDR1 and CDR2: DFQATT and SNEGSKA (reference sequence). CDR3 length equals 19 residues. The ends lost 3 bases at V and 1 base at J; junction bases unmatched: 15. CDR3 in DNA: TGCAGTGCTAGGTCTCGTAGACTAGCCGGGGCGTCTGGGGCCAACGTCCTGACTTTC. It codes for CSARSRRLAGASGANVLTF.

The CDR3, as DNA: TGTGCCAGCAGTGAATGGGCCACAGATACGCAGTATTTT. Translated: CASSEWATDTQYF. This chain joins TRBV25-1 and TRBJ2-3; D gene ambiguous. The germline gives CDR1 MGHDK, CDR2 SYGVNS. This CDR3 has 13 amino acids. V lost 1 base, J lost 2 bases, and 4 bases lay in between.

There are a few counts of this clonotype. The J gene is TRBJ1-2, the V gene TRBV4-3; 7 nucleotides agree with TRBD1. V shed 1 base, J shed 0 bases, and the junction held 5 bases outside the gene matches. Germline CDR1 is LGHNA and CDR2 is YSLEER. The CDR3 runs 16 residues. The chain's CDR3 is CASSQGWTGPNYGYTF. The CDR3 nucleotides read TGCGCCAGCAGCCAAGGGTGGACAGGCCCTAACTATGGCTACACCTTC.

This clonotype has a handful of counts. CDR3 loop: CASSLGTAIYNEQFF. The CDR3 DNA sequence: TGTGCCAGCAGCCTCGGGACAGCCATCTACAATGAGCAGTTCTTC. V gene TRBV11-1 combines with J gene TRBJ2-1; 7 bases are shared with TRBD1. The ends lost 5 bases at V and 3 bases at J; junction bases unmatched: 7. CDR3 length: 15 residues. Germline CDR1 SGHAT, CDR2 FQDESV (reference sequence). Based on the CDR3 plus reference TRBV11-1 and TRBJ2-1, the full variable domain is EAEVAQSPRYKITEKSQAVAFWCDPISGHATLYWYRQILGQGPELLVQFQDESVVDDSQLPKDRFSAERLKGVDSTLKIQPAELGDSAMYLCASSLGTAIYNEQFFGPGTRLTVL.

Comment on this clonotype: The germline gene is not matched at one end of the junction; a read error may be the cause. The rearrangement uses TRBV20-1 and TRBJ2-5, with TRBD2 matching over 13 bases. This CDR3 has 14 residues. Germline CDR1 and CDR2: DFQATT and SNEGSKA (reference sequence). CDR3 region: CGATSGGAQETQYF. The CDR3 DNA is TGCGGTGCTACTAGCGGGGGGGCACAAGAGACCCAGTACTTC.

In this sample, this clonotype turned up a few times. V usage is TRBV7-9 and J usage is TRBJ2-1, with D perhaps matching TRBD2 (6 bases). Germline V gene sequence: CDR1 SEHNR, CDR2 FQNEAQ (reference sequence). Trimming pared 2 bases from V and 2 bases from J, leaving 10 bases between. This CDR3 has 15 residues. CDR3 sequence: CASSLLRGTYNEQFF. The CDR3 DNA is TGTGCCAGCAGCTTATTACGGGGGACCTACAATGAGCAGTTCTTC.

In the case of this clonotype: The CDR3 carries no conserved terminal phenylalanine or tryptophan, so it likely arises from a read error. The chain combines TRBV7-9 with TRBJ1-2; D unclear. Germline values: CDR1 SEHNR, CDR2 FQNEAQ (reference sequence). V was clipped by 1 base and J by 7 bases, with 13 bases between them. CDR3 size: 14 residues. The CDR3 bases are TGTGCCAGCAGCTTAGAGATATCAGCTTCTGGCTACACCCTC. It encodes CASSLEISASGYTL.

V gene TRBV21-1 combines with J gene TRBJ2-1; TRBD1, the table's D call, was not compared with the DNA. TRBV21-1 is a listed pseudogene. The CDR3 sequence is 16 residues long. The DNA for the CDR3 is TGTGCCAGCAGCAAAAAAGACAGGGAACCCTACAATGAGCAGTTCTTC. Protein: CASSKKDREPYNEQFF.

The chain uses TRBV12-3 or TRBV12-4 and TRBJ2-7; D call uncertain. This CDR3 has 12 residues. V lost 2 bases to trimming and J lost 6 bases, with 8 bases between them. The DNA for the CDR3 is TGTGCCAGCAGTTTATGGCTGGGCGAGCAGTACTTC. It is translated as CASSLWLGEQYF.

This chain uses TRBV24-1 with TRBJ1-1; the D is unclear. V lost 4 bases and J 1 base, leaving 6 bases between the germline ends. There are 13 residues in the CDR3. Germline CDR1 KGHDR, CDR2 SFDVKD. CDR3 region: CATSEGRNTEAFF. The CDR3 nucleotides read TGTGCCACCAGTGAAGGACGGAACACTGAAGCTTTCTTT.

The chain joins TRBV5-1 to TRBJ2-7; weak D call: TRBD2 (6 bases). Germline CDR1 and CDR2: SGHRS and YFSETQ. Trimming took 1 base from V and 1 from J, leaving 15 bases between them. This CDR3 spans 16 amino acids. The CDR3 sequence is CASSLTTGTGSYEQYF. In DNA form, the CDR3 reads TGCGCCAGCAGCTTGACTACCGGGACTGGATCCTACGAGCAGTACTTC.

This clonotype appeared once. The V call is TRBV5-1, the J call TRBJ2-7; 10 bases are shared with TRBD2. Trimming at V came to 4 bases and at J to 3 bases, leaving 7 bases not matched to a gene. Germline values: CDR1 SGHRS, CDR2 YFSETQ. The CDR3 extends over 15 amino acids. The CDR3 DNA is TGCGCCAGCAGCCATACTAGCGGGATCGGCTACGAGCAGTACTTC. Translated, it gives CASSHTSGIGYEQYF.

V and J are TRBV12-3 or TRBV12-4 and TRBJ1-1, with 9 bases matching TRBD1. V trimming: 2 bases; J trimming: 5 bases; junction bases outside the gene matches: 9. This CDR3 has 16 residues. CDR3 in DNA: TGTGCCAGCAGTTTATATCTAACAGGGGGCAAGACTGAAGCTTTCTTT. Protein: CASSLYLTGGKTEAFF.

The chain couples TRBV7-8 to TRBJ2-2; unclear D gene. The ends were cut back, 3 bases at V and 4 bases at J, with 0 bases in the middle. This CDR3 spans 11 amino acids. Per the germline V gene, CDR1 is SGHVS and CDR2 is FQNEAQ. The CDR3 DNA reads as TGTGCCAGCAGCTTCACCGGGGAGCTGTTTTTT. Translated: CASSFTGELFF.

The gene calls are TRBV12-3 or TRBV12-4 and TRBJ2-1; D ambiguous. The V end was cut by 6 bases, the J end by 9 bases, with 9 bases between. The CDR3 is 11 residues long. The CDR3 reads CASSSVGEQFF. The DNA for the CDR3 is TGTGCCAGCAGCTCAGTGGGTGAGCAGTTCTTC.

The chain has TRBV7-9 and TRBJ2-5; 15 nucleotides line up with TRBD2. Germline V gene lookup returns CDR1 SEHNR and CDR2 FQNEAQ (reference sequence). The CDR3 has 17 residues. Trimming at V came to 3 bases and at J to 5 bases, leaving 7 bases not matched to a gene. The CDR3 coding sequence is TGTGCCAGCAGCTTCAGGACTAGCGGGGGGGCGATTGAGACCCAGTACTTC. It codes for CASSFRTSGGAIETQYF.

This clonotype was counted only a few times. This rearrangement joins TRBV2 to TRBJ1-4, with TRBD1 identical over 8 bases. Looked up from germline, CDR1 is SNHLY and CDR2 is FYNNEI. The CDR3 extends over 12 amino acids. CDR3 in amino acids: CAIDDRGGKLFF. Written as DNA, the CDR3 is TGTGCTATCGACGACAGGGGAGGGAAACTGTTTTTT.

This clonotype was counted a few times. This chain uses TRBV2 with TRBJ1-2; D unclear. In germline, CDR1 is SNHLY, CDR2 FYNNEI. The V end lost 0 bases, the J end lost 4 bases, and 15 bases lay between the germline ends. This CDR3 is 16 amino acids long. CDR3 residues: CASSEAAQFVRYGYTF. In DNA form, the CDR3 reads TGTGCCAGCAGTGAAGCGGCGCAGTTTGTACGCTATGGCTACACCTTC.

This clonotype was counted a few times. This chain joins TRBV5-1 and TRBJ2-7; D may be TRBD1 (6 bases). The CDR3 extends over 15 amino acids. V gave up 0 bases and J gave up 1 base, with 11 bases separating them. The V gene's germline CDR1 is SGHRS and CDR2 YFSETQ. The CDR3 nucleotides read TGCGCCAGCAGCTTGGTGGGGACACGGTCCTACGAGCAGTACTTC. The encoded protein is CASSLVGTRSYEQYF.

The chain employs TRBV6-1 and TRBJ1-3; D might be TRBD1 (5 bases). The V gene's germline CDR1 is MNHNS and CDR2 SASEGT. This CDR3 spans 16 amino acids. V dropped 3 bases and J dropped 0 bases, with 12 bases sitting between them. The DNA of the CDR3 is TGTGCCAGCAGTGATGGGACGTTTAGCTCTGGAAACACCATATATTTT. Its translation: CASSDGTFSSGNTIYF.

The CDR3: CASKAGLAVGELFF. DNA of the CDR3: TGTGCCAGCAAGGCGGGACTAGCAGTCGGAGAGCTGTTTTTT. The chain has TRBV27 and TRBJ2-2, with TRBD2 matching 9 bases. The CDR3 is 14 amino acids. The V segment lost 7 bases and the J segment 11 bases; nucleotides outside the gene matches: 11. Germline V gives CDR1 MNHEY, CDR2 SMNVEV (reference sequence).

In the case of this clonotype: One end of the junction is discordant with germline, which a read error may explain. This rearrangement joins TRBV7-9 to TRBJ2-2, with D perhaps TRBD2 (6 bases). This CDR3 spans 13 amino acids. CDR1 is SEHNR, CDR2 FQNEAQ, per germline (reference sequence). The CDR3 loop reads CASSFGGNGELFF. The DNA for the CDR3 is TGCGCCAGCAGCTTCGGGGGTAACGGGGAGCTGTTTTTT.

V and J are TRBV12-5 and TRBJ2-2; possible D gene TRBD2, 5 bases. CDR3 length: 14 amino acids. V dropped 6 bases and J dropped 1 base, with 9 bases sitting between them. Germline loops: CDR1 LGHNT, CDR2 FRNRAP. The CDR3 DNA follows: TGTGCTAGTGGATCTGGAGGGAACACCGGGGAGCTGTTTTTT. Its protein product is CASGSGGNTGELFF.